This is a list of T cell receptor beta chains from one sample in a study of technical replicates of blood from a few donors. Some clones are missing from TCRdb's copy, which holds only in-frame ones; the method was immunoSEQ multiplex PCR. The sample shows 70,000 to 95,000 clones, 85% to 95% of them seen only once. What was sequenced was T cells isolated from PBMCs. Receptors were obtained from a human donor in good health. Both conserved end residues are part of each CDR3. D genes are given only for firm matches. A row's size may be missing; if present it is once, few, many or a size class.

TRBV23-1	-	16	-	TRBJ1-1	CARRGAAEVGNTEAFF	TGCGCCAGACGTGGAGCAGCCGAGGTGGGGAACACTGAAGCTTTCTTT
TRBV18	TRBD1	16	-	TRBJ2-7	CASSPPLGQGASEQYF	TGTGCCAGCTCACCACCGTTAGGACAGGGGGCCAGCGAGCAGTACTTC
TRBV15	TRBD1	17	-	TRBJ2-5	CATSRATFDRASETQYF	TGTGCCACCAGCAGAGCGACATTCGACAGGGCCTCAGAGACCCAGTACTTC
TRBV7-3	TRBD2	17	-	TRBJ2-3	CASSFFSSGGPGDTQYF	TGTGCCAGCAGCTTTTTTTCTAGCGGGGGGCCGGGCGATACGCAGTATTTT
TRBV4-1	TRBD2	15	-	TRBJ2-5	CASSQDPGGGETQYF	TGCGCCAGCAGCCAAGACCCAGGCGGGGGAGAGACCCAGTACTTC
TRBV19	-	16	-	TRBJ2-3	CASKETGSSFLHTQYF	TGTGCCAGTAAAGAGACAGGCTCTTCCTTTTTGCATACGCAGTATTTT
TRBV14	TRBD1	14	-	TRBJ1-6	CASSQLQGDSPLHF	TGTGCCAGCAGCCAATTACAGGGGGATTCACCCCTCCACTTT
TRBV5-4	TRBD2	17	-	TRBJ2-7	CASSLGALGLGSYEQYF	TGTGCCAGCAGCTTGGGTGCACTGGGACTAGGGTCCTACGAGCAGTACTTC
TRBV5-4	TRBD2	16	-	TRBJ2-3	CASSFGLAGVTDTQYF	TGTGCCAGCAGCTTTGGACTAGCGGGAGTCACAGATACGCAGTATTTT
TRBV11-2	-	16	-	TRBJ1-4	CASSLTGGDFNEKLFF	TGTGCCAGCAGCTTGACCGGGGGGGATTTTAATGAAAAACTGTTTTTT
TRBV6-1	-	13	-	TRBJ2-5	CASSRVLKETQYF	TGTGCCAGCAGCAGGGTTTTAAAAGAGACCCAGTACTTC
TRBV27	-	14	-	TRBJ1-2	CASSRAVGGYGYTF	TGTGCCAGCAGCCGAGCGGTGGGGGGCTATGGCTACACCTTC
TRBV28	-	13	-	TRBJ1-3	CASSRDRGNTIYF	TGTGCCAGCAGCCGTGACAGAGGAAACACCATATATTTT
TRBV9	TRBD1	19	once	TRBJ2-2	CASSVRTGSPRLNTGELFF	TGTGCCAGCAGCGTAAGGACAGGGTCTCCGCGACTGAACACCGGGGAGCTGTTTTTT
TRBV2	TRBD2	15	-	TRBJ2-7	CASILNSGSFYEQYF	TGTGCCAGCATTTTAAATAGCGGGAGCTTCTACGAGCAGTACTTC
TRBV5-1	TRBD1	14	once	TRBJ2-7	CASSRDRAQYEQYF	TGCGCCAGCAGTCGAGACAGGGCCCAATACGAGCAGTACTTC
TRBV6-1	-	13	-	TRBJ1-5	CASSLDGEQPQHF	TGTGCCAGCAGTCTAGACGGGGAACAGCCCCAGCATTTT
TRBV12-5	-	14	-	TRBJ1-4	CASALAGPKEKLFF	TGTGCTAGTGCCCTGGCGGGCCCGAAAGAAAAACTGTTTTTT
TRBV5-4	TRBD2	17	-	TRBJ2-1	CASSLVRGGRRDNEQFF	TGTGCCAGCAGCTTGGTTCGGGGCGGGAGGAGGGACAATGAGCAGTTCTTC
TRBV6-5	TRBD2	14	once	TRBJ2-5	CASRPRLAGGAQYF	TGTGCCAGCAGGCCCCGACTAGCGGGTGGGGCCCAGTACTTC
TRBV7-2	TRBD1	14	-	TRBJ2-7	CASSLRQGTYEQYF	TGTGCCAGCAGCTTGCGACAGGGCACCTACGAGCAGTACTTC
TRBV11-2	-	15	-	TRBJ2-7	CASSSIRGDIYEQYF	TGTGCCAGCAGTTCCATTCGGGGTGATATCTACGAGCAGTACTTC
TRBV7-8	TRBD2	15	-	TRBJ2-3	CASSRELAGTDTQYF	TGTGCCAGCAGCCGAGAGCTAGCGGGCACAGATACGCAGTATTTT
TRBV5-1	-	14	-	TRBJ1-6	CASSPGGDVSPLHF	TGCGCCAGCAGCCCGGGAGGGGATGTTTCACCCCTCCACTTT
TRBV4-1	-	16	-	TRBJ2-1	CASSQGRGRSYNEQFF	TGCGCCAGCAGCCAAGGGCGGGGGCGATCCTACAATGAGCAGTTCTTC
TRBV21-1	-	14	-	TRBJ1-1	CASRKGQRNTEAFF	TGTGCCAGCAGAAAGGGACAACGGAACACTGAAGCTTTCTTT
TRBV19	TRBD2	16	once	TRBJ2-1	CASSIGAGGFVNEQFF	TGTGCCAGTAGTATCGGGGCGGGGGGGTTTGTCAATGAGCAGTTCTTC
TRBV14	-	13	-	TRBJ1-1	CASSLYRGTEAFF	TGTGCCAGCAGCCTCTACAGAGGGACTGAAGCTTTCTTT
TRBV4-1	-	12	-	TRBJ2-2	CASSQDFGELFF	TGCGCCAGCAGCCAAGACTTCGGGGAGCTGTTTTTT
TRBV29-1	TRBD1	15	-	TRBJ2-2	CSVVRGPTNTGELFF	TGCAGCGTTGTCAGGGGGCCTACGAACACCGGGGAGCTGTTTTTT
TRBV19	TRBD1	18	-	TRBJ1-4	CASRHPGTGGGWGKKLFF	TGTGCCAGTAGACACCCCGGGACAGGGGGTGGATGGGGAAAAAAACTGTTTTTT
TRBV4-1	-	15	-	TRBJ1-1	CASSQERGMNTEAFF	TGCGCCAGCAGCCAAGAAAGGGGGATGAACACTGAAGCTTTCTTT